A single T cell receptor (beta chain) is shown here with its context. Its target antigen remains unknown. No base qualities exist here, and no much larger clone lies one base off it. This entry is derived from a study of blood T cell repertoires in COVID-19 (dated by TCRdb to the early 2020s). Broadly, across the study: The collaborator samples originated in the United States, Italy and Spain and spanned the acute and convalescent phases of COVID-19. The material from the prospective study consisted of cDNA or gDNA derived from T cells, B-cell-depleted T cells, or PBMCs. Subjects who had been exposed to COVID-19, were actively infected with it, or had recovered from it provided the deeply sampled blood TCRbeta repertoires that made up the dataset. The repertoires were released in a freely available public database intended as a resource for research on the immune response to SARS-CoV-2. The samples were drawn from two sources: the first 160 participants of the ongoing ImmuneRACE study, and fewer than 1,500 subjects contributed by 6 global collaborators. Nearly every sample came with metadata listing a de-identified subject ID, COVID-19 status, age in years and sex. Where available, HLA class I and class II types were obtained from metadata supplied by the sample provider rather than from assay-based typing.

Whole blood was collected in K2EDTA tubes by collaborating institutions according to the institutions' own protocols. For TCRbeta analysis, collaborators shipped samples as frozen whole blood, isolated PBMCs, or DNA extracted from either of those sample types. Broad study findings and their caveats: How much clinical and demographic metadata was included differed by source and by participant, and the metadata was provided uncurated.

The immunoSEQ Assay, a bias-controlled multiplex PCR, was used to amplify TCRbeta CDR3 regions from genomic DNA. As for the authors' bioinformatics: The number of nucleated cells in each sample was estimated from the amplification of reference gene primers within the assay. To quantify the absolute abundance of each unique TCRbeta CDR3 rearrangement, sequence reads were collapsed and filtered. For each sample, productive Simpson clonality was calculated as the square root of Simpson's diversity index over productive rearrangements. In its TCRdb copy, this immuneACCESS table keeps in-frame sequences only and misses some clones. Where compared with another copy, unresolved V genes explain less than half of these, and the others have no known cause. V, J and clone size are those of that table, while D and trimming were read from the DNA. This sample is represented by roughly 75,000 clones; roughly four fifths of them were singletons. The ten largest make up about 28% of the sample.

Trimming takes 0 bases from V and 6 bases from J, and the germline ends sit 10 bases apart. Reading the germline V gene gives CDR1 SGHDT and CDR2 YYEEEE. From cysteine to phenylalanine, the CDR3 is 13 amino acids long. The retained sequence is limited to the CDR3, 39 bases, with the frame set at the first base. The V and J segments used are TRBV5-6 and TRBJ2-7, and the D gene may be TRBD2, 5 bases matching. This receptor was obtained from a man in his sixties or seventies with acute or convalescent COVID-19. Source material: peripheral blood. The CDR3 in this case is CASSLGRGFEQYF. The DNA is TGTGCCAGCAGCTTGGGACGAGGGTTCGAGCAGTACTTC.